Below, one TCR beta chain is given with its context. The sort gate was single viable CD3+CD4+CD8-CD45RO+ cells for memory CD4+ T cells. The data were taken from a study of memory CD4+ T cells and cytomegalovirus serostatus. Data came from immunoSEQ multiplex PCR; TCRdb stores just in-frame clones and leaves some out. The sample consists of around 50,000 clones, around 76% of them appearing once. This CDR3 region has 14 residues. The V segment lost 5 bases and the J segment 7 bases; nucleotides outside the gene matches: 8. Per germline, CDR1 MNHNS and CDR2 SASEGT. The sample comprised memory CD4+ T cells from blood. The chain has TRBV6-1 and TRBJ2-7; 10 bases fit TRBD1. This TCR was sampled from an adult in good health and CMV-seropositive. The CDR3 is CASSNRDRGFEQYF. CDR3 nucleotide sequence: TGTGCCAGCAGTAACCGGGACAGGGGATTTGAGCAGTACTTC.